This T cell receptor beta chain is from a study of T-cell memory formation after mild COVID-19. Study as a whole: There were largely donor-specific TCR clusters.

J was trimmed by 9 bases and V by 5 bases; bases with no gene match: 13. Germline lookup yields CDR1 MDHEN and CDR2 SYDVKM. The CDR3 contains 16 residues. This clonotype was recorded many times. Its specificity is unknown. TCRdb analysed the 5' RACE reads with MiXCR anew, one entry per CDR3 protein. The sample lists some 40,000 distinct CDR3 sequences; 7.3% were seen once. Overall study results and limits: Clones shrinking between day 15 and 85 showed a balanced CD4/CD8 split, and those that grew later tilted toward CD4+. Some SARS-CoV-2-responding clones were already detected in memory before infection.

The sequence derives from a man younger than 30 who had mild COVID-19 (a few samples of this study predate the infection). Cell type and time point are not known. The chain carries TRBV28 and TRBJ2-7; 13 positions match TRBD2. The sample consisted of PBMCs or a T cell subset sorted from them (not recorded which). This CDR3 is CASSPSGTSGVRGQYV. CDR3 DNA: TGTGCCAGCAGTCCCAGTGGGACTAGCGGGGTACGAGGGCAGTACGTC.